One sample yielded the 5 T cell receptor beta chains listed below, sequenced in a study of T cells after yellow fever vaccination. TCRdb passed the 5' RACE reads through MiXCR, listing each CDR3 protein once. The data contain 200,000 or so distinct CDR3 sequences, roughly 6.3% of them singletons. This specimen consisted of CD4+ T cells sorted from PBMCs, obtained on the day of the yellow fever booster vaccination. The source is a young man who received the YFV17D yellow fever vaccine.

This clonotype was recorded at least ten times. This sequence joins TRBV5-1 and TRBJ2-7; 9 nucleotides align to TRBD1. Germline loops: CDR1 SGHRS, CDR2 YFSETQ. J gave up 8 bases and V 0 bases, and 6 bases lay outside the gene matches. This CDR3 is built from 14 residues. The CDR3 protein is CASSLDRTGAQQYF. DNA of the CDR3: TGCGCCAGCAGCTTGGATAGGACAGGGGCTCAGCAGTACTTC.

The chain combines TRBV20-1 with TRBJ2-1; 14 positions agree with TRBD2. The V segment lost 1 base and the J segment 4 bases; nucleotides outside the gene matches: 3. Germline values: CDR1 DFQATT, CDR2 SNEGSKA (reference sequence). The CDR3 totals 16 residues. CDR3 protein: CSARVTSGRGYNEQFF. The DNA of the CDR3 is TGCAGTGCTAGAGTGACTAGCGGGAGGGGGTACAATGAGCAGTTCTTC.

This clonotype occurred a few times. The rearrangement uses TRBV19 and TRBJ2-1; 7 bases agree with TRBD1. The CDR3 covers 13 residues. V was clipped by 0 bases and J by 15 bases; unmatched bases: 8. Per the germline V gene, CDR1 is LNHDA and CDR2 is SQIVND (reference sequence). The CDR3 DNA reads TGTGCCAGTAGTATAGAGGTTCAGGGGGTATGGTTCTTC. This translates into CASSIEVQGVWFF.

Of note for this clonotype: A read error may be the cause here, since a much bigger clone is one base away. The chain employs TRBV5-1 and TRBJ2-7, with 8 positions matching TRBD2. The CDR3 sequence is 15 residues long. The germline gives CDR1 SGHRS, CDR2 YFSETQ. The V gene end was trimmed by 3 bases and the J gene end by 5 bases; junction bases not matched to a gene: 10. CDR3 protein: CASSSRTSRENEQYF. In DNA form, the CDR3 reads TGCGCCAGCAGCTCGCGGACTAGCCGGGAGAACGAGCAGTACTTC.

This clonotype was observed a few times. The rearrangement links TRBV20-1 to TRBJ2-3; 9 bases match TRBD2. Germline V CDR1 and CDR2: DFQATT, SNEGSKA (reference sequence). This CDR3 contains 15 residues. V was clipped by 6 bases and J by 2 bases; unmatched bases: 9. CDR3 DNA sequence: TGCAGTGCGTTGGGGGTAGCGGGAGTCACAGATACGCAGTATTTT. As protein: CSALGVAGVTDTQYF.